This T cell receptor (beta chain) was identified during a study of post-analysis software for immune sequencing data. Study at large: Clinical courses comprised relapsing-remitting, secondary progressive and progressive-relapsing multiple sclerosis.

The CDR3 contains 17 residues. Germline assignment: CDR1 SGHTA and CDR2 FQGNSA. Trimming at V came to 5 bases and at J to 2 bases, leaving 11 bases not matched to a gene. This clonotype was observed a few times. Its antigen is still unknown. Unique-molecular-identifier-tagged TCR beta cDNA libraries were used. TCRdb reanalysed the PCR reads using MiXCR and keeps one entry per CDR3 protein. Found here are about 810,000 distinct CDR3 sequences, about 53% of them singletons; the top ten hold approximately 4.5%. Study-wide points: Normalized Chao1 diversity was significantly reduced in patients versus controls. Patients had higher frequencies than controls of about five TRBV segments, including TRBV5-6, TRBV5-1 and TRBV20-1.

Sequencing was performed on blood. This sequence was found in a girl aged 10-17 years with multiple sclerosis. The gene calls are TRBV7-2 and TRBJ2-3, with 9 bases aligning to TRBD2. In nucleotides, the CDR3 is TGTGCCAGCAGCCCTCAGATAGCGGGGGCGTTCACAGATACGCAGTATTTT. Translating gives CASSPQIAGAFTDTQYF.